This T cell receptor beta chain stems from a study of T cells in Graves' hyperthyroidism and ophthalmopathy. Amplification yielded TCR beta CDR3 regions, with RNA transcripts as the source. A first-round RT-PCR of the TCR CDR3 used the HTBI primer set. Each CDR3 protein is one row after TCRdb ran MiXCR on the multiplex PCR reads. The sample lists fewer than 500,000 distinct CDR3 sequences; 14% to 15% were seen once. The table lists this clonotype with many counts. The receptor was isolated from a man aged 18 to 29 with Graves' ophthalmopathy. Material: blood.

The CDR3 DNA is TGTGCCAGCAGCGTAGAAGGGGAGACCCAGTACTTC. Its translation is CASSVEGETQYF. This chain connects TRBV9 to TRBJ2-5; D uncertain. CDR3 size: 12 residues. Trimming cost V 0 bases and J 5 bases, with 5 bases left between them. Germline CDR1 SGDLS, CDR2 YYNGEE.